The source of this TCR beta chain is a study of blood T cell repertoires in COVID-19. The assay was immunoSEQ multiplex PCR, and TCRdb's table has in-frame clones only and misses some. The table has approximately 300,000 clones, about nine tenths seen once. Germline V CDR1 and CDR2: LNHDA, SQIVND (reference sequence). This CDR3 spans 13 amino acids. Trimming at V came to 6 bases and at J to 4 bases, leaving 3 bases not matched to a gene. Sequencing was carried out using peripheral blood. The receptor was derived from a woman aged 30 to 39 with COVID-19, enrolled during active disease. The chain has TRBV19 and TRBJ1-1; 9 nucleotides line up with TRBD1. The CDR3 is CASRTQGATEAFF. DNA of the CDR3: TGTGCCAGTAGGACACAGGGGGCCACTGAAGCTTTCTTT.